The rows below give T cell receptor beta chains drawn from one sample of a study of blood T cell repertoires in COVID-19. The repertoire was sequenced with immunoSEQ multiplex PCR; TCRdb's copy has only in-frame clones and lacks some. The top ten clones hold 5.1% of a sample with some 370,000 clones, 83% of them seen once. Source material: PBMCs or T cells enriched from blood (not recorded which). The receptors shown here come from a woman in her forties or fifties who had recovered from COVID-19. Each CDR3 is given with its conserved first and last residue. A D gene is named only where the DNA matches it firmly. For some rows the clone size is stated as once, few or many, or as a class when expanded; others skip it.

clone size	V gene	D gene	J gene	CDR3 protein	CDR3 DNA
.	TRBV18	TRBD1	TRBJ2-6	CASSPSTGLFGANVLTF	TGTGCCAGCTCGCCCTCGACAGGGCTCTTTGGGGCCAACGTCCTGACTTTC
.	TRBV6-5	.	TRBJ1-2	CASSYAGDGYTF	TGTGCCAGCAGTTACGCAGGGGATGGCTACACCTTC
.	TRBV6-5	.	TRBJ1-2	CASGGRQGLNYGYTF	TGTGCCAGCGGGGGGAGGCAGGGATTAAACTATGGCTACACCTTC
few	TRBV4-3	TRBD1	TRBJ1-2	CASSQLTGYGYTF	TGCGCCAGCAGCCAGCTGACAGGGTATGGCTACACCTTC
.	TRBV12-3/TRBV12-4	.	TRBJ2-5	CASSPLETQYF	TGTGCCAGCAGTCCCCTGGAGACCCAGTACTTC
.	TRBV5-5	.	TRBJ1-2	CASSLATDLSIGYTF	TGTGCCAGCAGCTTGGCGACAGACCTGTCTATTGGCTACACCTTC
.	TRBV12-3/TRBV12-4	.	TRBJ1-2	CATRRGVIYGYTF	TGTGCCACCCGAAGGGGCGTTATCTATGGCTACACCTTC
once	TRBV6-5	TRBD1	TRBJ1-4	CASIRTGGPFEKLFF	TGTGCCAGCATACGGACAGGGGGCCCCTTTGAAAAACTGTTTTTT
.	TRBV3-1/TRBV3-2	TRBD1	TRBJ1-4	CASSQDPGGREKLFF	TGTGCCAGCAGCCAAGATCCAGGGGGGCGTGAAAAACTGTTTTTT
.	TRBV3-1/TRBV3-2	.	TRBJ2-7	CASSQFSGVVDEQYF	TGTGCCAGCAGCCAATTCTCCGGGGTTGTGGACGAGCAGTACTTC
.	TRBV30	.	TRBJ1-1	CAWRIGWSLQGTEAFF	TGTGCCTGGAGGATCGGGTGGAGCTTGCAGGGCACTGAAGCTTTCTTT
.	TRBV7-3	.	TRBJ2-5	CASSLSGSRRETQYF	TGTGCCAGCAGCTTAAGTGGCAGCCGGCGGGAGACCCAGTACTTC
.	TRBV2	TRBD2	TRBJ2-2	CASSWRGGDTGELFF	TGTGCCAGCAGCTGGCGGGGGGGAGACACCGGGGAGCTGTTTTTT
.	TRBV10-3	TRBD1	TRBJ1-1	CAITVTGHVNTEAFF	TGTGCCATCACCGTGACAGGGCATGTGAACACTGAAGCTTTCTTT
.	TRBV7-2	.	TRBJ1-2	CASSSPGVGYYGYTF	TGTGCCAGCAGCTCCCCAGGGGTGGGCTACTATGGCTACACCTTC
few	TRBV6-2/TRBV6-3	.	TRBJ1-5	CASSYGRISNQPQHF	TGTGCCAGCAGTTACGGGAGAATTAGCAATCAGCCCCAGCATTTT
.	TRBV18	TRBD1	TRBJ1-4	CASSPAGGEEKLFF	TGTGCCAGCTCACCGGCAGGGGGTGAGGAAAAACTGTTTTTT
.	TRBV19	TRBD2	TRBJ2-2	CASQAGGAITGELFF	TGTGCCAGTCAAGCGGGAGGGGCTATCACCGGGGAGCTGTTTTTT
once	TRBV6-5	TRBD2	TRBJ2-1	CASSYFGGGQGEQFF	TGTGCCAGCAGTTACTTCGGGGGGGGCCAAGGTGAGCAGTTCTTC
.	TRBV27	.	TRBJ1-1	CASSLLGHLMPEAFF	TGTGCCAGCAGTTTATTGGGACACCTTATGCCTGAAGCTTTCTTT
.	TRBV29-1	.	TRBJ1-2	CSVESWAGVRHGYTF	TGCAGCGTTGAATCCTGGGCGGGAGTCCGACATGGCTACACCTTC
.	TRBV7-2	.	TRBJ2-2	CASSFTVGHTGELFF	TGTGCCAGCAGCTTCACGGTGGGGCACACCGGGGAGCTGTTTTTT
.	TRBV6-2/TRBV6-3	.	TRBJ1-5	CASSYSGSYGQNRHF	TGTGCCAGCAGTTACTCGGGGAGTTACGGACAGAACCGGCATTTT
.	TRBV6-6	.	TRBJ1-2	CASSYLGGLYGYTF	TGTGCCAGCAGTTACTTGGGGGGACTCTATGGCTACACCTTC
.	TRBV7-3	TRBD2	TRBJ2-7	CASSTDSGSSYEQYF	TGTGCCAGCAGCACAGATAGCGGGAGCTCCTACGAGCAGTACTTC
.	TRBV5-1	TRBD1	TRBJ2-7	CASSRAGGVDEQYF	TGCGCCAGCAGCAGGGCAGGGGGTGTCGACGAGCAGTACTTC
.	TRBV11-2	TRBD1	TRBJ1-2	CASSLQTGASGYTF	TGTGCCAGCAGCTTACAAACAGGGGCGAGTGGCTACACCTTC
few	TRBV25-1	.	TRBJ2-2	CASSVAAGELFF	TGTGCCAGCAGTGTGGCTGCTGGGGAGCTGTTTTTT
.	TRBV5-1	.	TRBJ1-3	CASRTRPGSDGEDTIYF	TGCGCCAGCAGGACCCGTCCAGGGTCAGACGGAGAGGACACCATATATTTT
few	TRBV4-3	TRBD2	TRBJ2-3	CASSLGLAVPGTQYF	TGCGCCAGCAGCCTTGGACTAGCGGTCCCGGGTACGCAGTATTTT
.	TRBV6-5	.	TRBJ2-7	CASSYLRGPPYEQYF	TGTGCCAGCAGTTACCTCCGGGGTCCACCCTACGAGCAGTACTTC
.	TRBV5-1	.	TRBJ2-2	CASSLSRFSTGELFF	TGCGCCAGCAGCTTGTCCAGGTTTAGCACCGGGGAGCTGTTTTTT
.	TRBV19	.	TRBJ1-5	CASAMDRTRPQHF	TGTGCCAGCGCGATGGACAGAACACGGCCCCAGCATTTT
.	TRBV4-3	.	TRBJ1-2	CASSQDSGGRDYGYTF	TGCGCCAGCAGCCAAGATAGTGGAGGAAGGGACTATGGCTACACCTTC
.	TRBV7-2	.	TRBJ2-7	CASSLNRVSDSEQYF	TGTGCCAGCAGCCTAAACAGGGTATCAGATTCCGAGCAGTACTTC
.	TRBV29-1	TRBD2	TRBJ2-2	CSVRTSGANTGELFF	TGCAGCGTTCGGACTAGCGGGGCGAACACCGGGGAGCTGTTTTTT
.	TRBV5-5	.	TRBJ1-1	CASSFSGDMNTEAFF	TGTGCCAGCAGCTTTTCAGGGGACATGAACACTGAAGCTTTCTTT
.	TRBV5-4	TRBD2	TRBJ2-3	CASSLELAGTDTQYF	TGTGCCAGCAGCTTGGAACTAGCGGGAACGGATACGCAGTATTTT
.	TRBV3-1/TRBV3-2	TRBD2	TRBJ2-2	CASSQRGLAGGPAGELFF	TGTGCCAGCAGCCAGCGCGGACTAGCGGGAGGGCCGGCCGGGGAGCTGTTTTTT
.	TRBV7-3	TRBD1	TRBJ1-1	CASSKHPTGTGGRAEAFF	TGTGCCAGCAGCAAACACCCCACTGGGACAGGGGGCAGGGCTGAAGCTTTCTTT
.	TRBV29-1	.	TRBJ1-3	CSVGSWGNTIYF	TGCAGCGTCGGGTCCTGGGGAAACACCATATATTTT
.	TRBV4-3	TRBD2	TRBJ2-6	CASSQRALAGGTGANVLTF	TGCGCCAGCAGCCAAAGGGCTCTAGCGGGAGGGACTGGGGCCAACGTCCTGACTTTC
.	TRBV19	.	TRBJ2-2	CASSTGHANTGELFF	TGTGCCAGTAGTACGGGACACGCGAACACCGGGGAGCTGTTTTTT
.	TRBV28	TRBD2	TRBJ2-3	CASSLGLADSTDTQYF	TGTGCCAGCAGTTTAGGACTAGCGGATAGCACAGATACGCAGTATTTT
.	TRBV19	.	TRBJ1-1	CASSKPQGRNTEAFF	TGTGCCAGTAGTAAACCACAGGGTAGGAACACTGAAGCTTTCTTT
.	TRBV11-1	TRBD1	TRBJ1-1	CASSPTTGWAEAFF	TGTGCCAGCAGCCCTACGACAGGGTGGGCTGAAGCTTTCTTT
.	TRBV2	TRBD1	TRBJ1-3	CASRPGQGAGGNTIYF	TGTGCCAGCAGACCCGGACAGGGGGCTGGTGGAAACACCATATATTTT
.	TRBV3-1/TRBV3-2	.	TRBJ2-1	CASSLPGSSYNEQFF	TGTGCCAGCAGCCTCCCGGGTAGCTCCTACAATGAGCAGTTCTTC
.	TRBV7-2	TRBD1	TRBJ1-2	CASSKGGQYYGYTF	TGTGCCAGCAGCAAAGGGGGACAGTACTATGGCTACACCTTC
.	TRBV5-6	.	TRBJ2-2	CASSLMRNTGELFF	TGTGCCAGCAGCTTGATGCGGAACACCGGGGAGCTGTTTTTT
few	TRBV18	TRBD1	TRBJ1-5	CASSPGQGAFQPQHF	TGTGCCAGCTCACCGGGACAGGGGGCCTTTCAGCCCCAGCATTTT
once	TRBV12-3/TRBV12-4	.	TRBJ1-1	CASSRTVNTEAFF	TGTGCCAGCAGCCGAACAGTGAACACTGAAGCTTTCTTT
.	TRBV6-2/TRBV6-3	.	TRBJ1-1	CASTPRSVPRGRLGRRNTEAFF	TGTGCCAGCACCCCCCGTAGTGTCCCCCGGGGGAGGTTGGGGCGGAGGAACACTGAAGCTTTCTTT
.	TRBV25-1	.	TRBJ2-3	CASSDPRAFGTDTQYF	TGTGCCAGCAGTGATCCTAGAGCGTTTGGCACAGATACGCAGTATTTT
.	TRBV6-2/TRBV6-3	.	TRBJ1-2	CASSYHPGANYGYTF	TGTGCCAGCAGTTACCACCCGGGGGCTAACTATGGCTACACCTTC
.	TRBV25-1	.	TRBJ1-4	CASSDRRGSEKLFF	TGTGCCAGCAGTGATAGAAGGGGTAGCGAAAAACTGTTTTTT
.	TRBV2	.	TRBJ1-2	CASSITGFYTF	TGTGCCAGCAGTATCACAGGGTTCTACACCTTC
.	TRBV5-1	TRBD1	TRBJ2-5	CASSQTGGWETQYF	TGCGCCAGCAGCCAAACAGGGGGCTGGGAGACCCAGTACTTC
once	TRBV19	TRBD1	TRBJ1-2	CASSLNRGRGGYTF	TGTGCCAGTAGTCTCAACAGGGGGCGCGGTGGCTACACCTTC
.	TRBV6-5	TRBD1	TRBJ2-7	CASMRGQGSSYEQYF	TGTGCCAGCATGAGAGGACAGGGCAGCTCCTACGAGCAGTACTTC